This T cell receptor beta chain came from a study of T cells expressing NK-cell markers. Whole-study context: It was from sorted CD3+CD56+NKG2C+, CD3+CD56+NKG2C- and CD3+CD56-NKG2C+ T cells that TCR beta repertoires came.

The authors generated TCR beta cDNA through 5'RACE template switching with UMIs. Reanalyzing the 5' RACE reads, TCRdb keeps one entry per CDR3 protein, without DNA. This sample carries fewer than 550,000 distinct CDR3 sequences, with 1.4% going to the ten biggest clones. As regards this clonotype: The antigen is not known.

Germline V gene sequence: CDR1 SGHRS, CDR2 YFSETQ. The CDR3 has 13 amino acids. Whole-study results and caveats: The dominant NKG2C+ clonotypes represented about 1.0-7.5% of CD8+ T cells in five or six donors.

Sequenced input: blood T cells: a sorted CD56 or NKG2C T cell subset, CD4+ or CD8+ T cells, or bulk PBMC T cells (not recorded which). The chain recombines TRBV5-1 with TRBJ2-5; as DNA is missing, the TRBD1 call by TCRdb cannot be tested. The clonotype was recovered from a woman between 50 and 59 years old in good health. The CDR3 sequence: CASGRTSQETQYF.